Shown below are 11 T cell receptor beta chains from a single sample sequenced in a study of CD8 T cells in ankylosing spondylitis. TCRdb re-derived calls from the 5' RACE reads in MiXCR, one entry per CDR3 protein. The sample includes around 140,000 distinct CDR3 sequences, about an eighth of them seen just once. Sequenced: blood, either unsorted or a sorted T cell fraction (not recorded which). These receptors originate from a female donor with ankylosing spondylitis or in good health (not recorded which).

This clonotype was seen ten or more times. In nucleotides, the CDR3 is TGCGCCAGCAGCTTCCCTGCTAGCGGGGGGAACGATCCCTACAATGAGCAGTTCTTC. Protein product: CASSFPASGGNDPYNEQFF. The rearrangement links TRBV5-1 to TRBJ2-1, with 11 positions matching TRBD2. Trimming removed 2 bases from V and 2 bases from J; junction bases left unmatched: 12. The germline gives CDR1 SGHRS, CDR2 YFSETQ. The CDR3 totals 19 residues.

This clonotype was seen at least ten times. This chain uses TRBV20-1 with TRBJ2-7, with 11 bases identical to TRBD2. Germline CDR1 and CDR2: DFQATT and SNEGSKA (reference sequence). This CDR3 is built from 14 residues. The trim removed 1 base at V and 4 bases at J, leaving 3 bases unmatched. The DNA for the CDR3 is TGCAGTGCTAGAGGACTAGCGGGATCTTACGAGCAGTACTTC. It codes for CSARGLAGSYEQYF.

This clonotype came up many times. The chain is built from TRBV5-4 and TRBJ2-2; 9 nucleotides align to TRBD1. The CDR3 sequence is 14 residues long. After removal of 0 bases from V and 6 bases from J, the junction contained 0 bases not matched to a gene. Germline CDR1 SGHNT, CDR2 YYREEE (reference sequence). CDR3 region: CASSLDRGPGELFF. In nucleotides, the CDR3 is TGTGCCAGCAGCTTGGACAGGGGGCCCGGGGAGCTGTTTTTT. The whole variable domain, filled in from reference TRBV5-4 and TRBJ2-2, reads ETGVTQSPTHLIKTRGQQVTLRCSSQSGHNTVSWYQQALGQGPQFIFQYYREEENGRGNFPPRFSGLQFPNYSSELNVNALELDDSALYLCASSLDRGPGELFFGEGSRLTVL.

On this clonotype: Since a much larger clone is just one base distant, this may be a read error. The CDR3 region is CASSSAGWGQPQHF. In nucleotides, the CDR3 is TGTGCCAGCAGTTCGGCAGGGTGGGGTCAGCCCCAGCATTTT. J is TRBJ1-5 and V is TRBV27, with a tentative D call TRBD1 (5 bases). The CDR3 totals 14 residues. CDR1 is MNHEY, CDR2 SMNVEV, per germline (reference sequence). Trimming removed 4 bases from V and 6 bases from J, with 13 bases in between.

This clonotype was counted many times. This rearrangement joins TRBV16 to TRBJ1-1; unclear D gene. Germline V CDR1 and CDR2: KGHSY, FQNENV. The length of the CDR3 is 14 residues. Trimming took off 6 bases at V and 4 bases at J, with 15 bases between the two ends. The CDR3 bases are TGTGCCAGCAGACCGTCGGATTTGGGCACTGAAGCTTTCTTT. Protein sequence: CASRPSDLGTEAFF.

This clonotype has ten or more counts. V usage is TRBV9 and J usage is TRBJ2-3, with D hard to call. This CDR3 is built from 15 residues. The germline V gene has CDR1 SGDLS and CDR2 YYNGEE. V lost 0 bases to trimming and J lost 4 bases, with 12 bases between them. The CDR3 loop is CASSVEGPTADTQYF. CDR3 nucleotide sequence: TGTGCCAGCAGCGTAGAGGGTCCCACGGCAGATACGCAGTATTTT. Full variable domain (missing parts from reference TRBV9 and TRBJ2-3): DSGVTQTPKHLITATGQRVTLRCSPRSGDLSVYWYQQSLDQGLQFLIQYYNGEERAKGNILERFSAQQFPDLHSELNLSSLELGDSALYFCASSVEGPTADTQYFGPGTRLTVL.

This clonotype was recorded many times. This chain connects TRBV6-1 to TRBJ1-2; no reliable D call. CDR1 and CDR2 from the germline V gene are MNHNS and SASEGT. The CDR3 sequence is 14 residues long. V lost 2 bases and J 5 bases, leaving 12 bases between the germline ends. CDR3 protein: CASSEHGSGYGYTF. The CDR3 region has the DNA TGTGCCAGCAGTGAACACGGGTCCGGATATGGCTACACCTTC.

This clonotype was detected ten times or more. The chain carries TRBV12-3 or TRBV12-4 and TRBJ2-5, with a weak D call TRBD1 (6 bases). CDR3 length: 15 residues. Between the trimmed V and J ends, which lost 2 bases and 1 base, there was a span of 11 bases. The CDR3 DNA reads TGTGCCAGCAGTTTAAGGGGGTCCGTCCAAGAGACCCAGTACTTC. Amino acids: CASSLRGSVQETQYF.

This clonotype was seen repeatedly, ten times or more. The chain is built from TRBV14 and TRBJ1-1; 8 bases map to TRBD1. Trimming at V came to 4 bases and at J to 7 bases, leaving 17 bases not matched to a gene. Germline CDR1 is SGHDN and CDR2 is FVKESK. This CDR3 is 17 amino acids long. CDR3 sequence (DNA): TGTGCCAGCAGCCCCCGAGTGATTGCAGGGGGCGCGAATGAAGCTTTCTTT. This sequence encodes CASSPRVIAGGANEAFF.

This clonotype was recorded many times. The rearrangement uses TRBV15 and TRBJ1-2; TRBD1 might be the D (6 bases). The V gene lost 3 bases and the J gene lost 7 bases, with 9 bases spanning the gap. CDR1 is LNHNV and CDR2 is YYDKDF in the germline V gene (reference sequence). The CDR3 runs to 12 residues. CDR3 loop: CATSRLQGGYTF. CDR3 in DNA: TGTGCCACCAGCAGGTTACAGGGTGGCTACACCTTC.

This clonotype was observed many times. The chain is built from TRBV20-1 and TRBJ1-1; tentative D call: TRBD1 (6 bases). Germline CDR1 is DFQATT and CDR2 is SNEGSKA (reference sequence). The CDR3 is made up of 13 amino acids. Trimming pared 3 bases from V and 1 base from J, leaving 9 bases between. The CDR3 region has the DNA TGCAGTGCTAGGGGACACCCGAACACTGAAGCTTTCTTT. It encodes CSARGHPNTEAFF.